This passage covers 25 T cell receptor beta chains from one sample sequenced in a study of glioma-infiltrating T cells after dendritic cell vaccination. Time point in this sample: after dendritic cell vaccination, including at tumor progression/relapse. Sequencing was performed with immunoSEQ multiplex PCR; in TCRdb, only in-frame clones are kept and a portion is missing. The sample lists about 65,000 clones, approximately 86% seen once, with around 10% in the top ten. Sequencing used blood, obtained after dendritic cell vaccination. The receptor source for this set is a human donor with glioblastoma.

The CDR3 loop is CASSLGGSQETQYF. CDR3 sequence (DNA): TGTGCCAGCAGCTTAGGCGGCTCCCAAGAGACCCAGTACTTC. The chain recombines TRBV7-9 with TRBJ2-5, with D hard to call. There are 14 residues in the CDR3. The germline V gene has CDR1 SEHNR and CDR2 FQNEAQ (reference sequence). V gave up 1 base and J gave up 1 base, with 7 bases separating them.

The chain combines TRBV11-2 with TRBJ2-7, with 10 bases that match TRBD1. Germline assignment: CDR1 SGHAT and CDR2 FQNNGV. There are 17 residues in the CDR3. Trimming at V came to 1 base and at J to 4 bases, leaving 10 bases not matched to a gene. The CDR3 DNA follows: TGTGCCAGCAGCTTAGCCCGAGGGGACAGGGGTAGGTACGAGCAGTACTTC. Protein: CASSLARGDRGRYEQYF.

The chain couples TRBV5-4 to TRBJ1-3; tentatively, D is TRBD1 (6 bases). The CDR3 has 17 residues. The V and J ends lost 0 bases and 0 bases respectively, with 13 bases between them. The germline V gene encodes CDR1 SGHNT and CDR2 YYREEE (reference sequence). CDR3 bases: TGTGCCAGCAGCTTGGGGCACGACAGGTACTCTGGAAACACCATATATTTT. This translates into CASSLGHDRYSGNTIYF.

This clone was detected a few times. The chain is built from TRBV4-1 and TRBJ2-2, with 12 bases matching TRBD2. This CDR3 is 15 amino acids long. The trim removed 2 bases at V and 6 bases at J, leaving 1 base unmatched. Germline V CDR1 and CDR2: MGHRA, YSYEKL. CDR3 DNA: TGCGCCAGCAGCCAACTAGCGGGGGGGCCCGGGGAGCTGTTTTTT. It yields the protein CASSQLAGGPGELFF.

The CDR3 coding sequence is TGTGCCAGCAGCCACAACAGGGGACGGGAGCTGTTTTTT. This sequence encodes CASSHNRGRELFF. This rearrangement joins TRBV9 to TRBJ2-2; 7 bases fit TRBD1. The CDR3 contains 13 residues. Losses at the gene ends were 4 bases for V and 9 bases for J; bases not matched to a gene: 6. CDR1 is SGDLS and CDR2 is YYNGEE in the germline V gene.

J is TRBJ2-6 and V is TRBV2; 11 bases are shared with TRBD2. The CDR3 consists of 20 residues. The V gene's germline CDR1 is SNHLY and CDR2 FYNNEI. V lost 4 bases to trimming and J lost 1 base; unmatched junction nucleotides: 12. The chain's CDR3 is CASSVSGTSGHVSGANVLTF. In nucleotides, the CDR3 is TGTGCCAGCAGTGTATCGGGGACTAGCGGCCACGTATCTGGGGCCAACGTCCTGACTTTC.

The rearrangement joins TRBV5-1 to TRBJ2-5; 10 bases agree with TRBD1. After removal of 4 bases from V and 5 bases from J, the junction contained 14 bases not matched to a gene. The CDR3 length is 17 residues. CDR1 and CDR2 (germline): SGHRS, YFSETQ. The CDR3, as DNA: TGCGCCAGCAGCCTAGAACCTTCGGGGACAGGGGATGAGACCCAGTACTTC. This encodes CASSLEPSGTGDETQYF.

The CDR3 DNA sequence: TGTGCCAGCTCCCCCGGGACAGGCGACGCCTATGGCTACACCTTC. This sequence encodes CASSPGTGDAYGYTF. V usage is TRBV18 and J usage is TRBJ1-2; 8 nucleotides line up with TRBD1. CDR1 KGHSH and CDR2 LQKENI come from the germline V gene. Losses at the gene ends were 6 bases for V and 4 bases for J; bases not matched to a gene: 10. CDR3 length: 15 amino acids.

V gene TRBV5-4 combines with J gene TRBJ2-3, with D unclear. The germline V and J ends were trimmed by 3 bases and 2 bases, with 4 bases remaining between them. The CDR3 covers 12 residues. CDR1 SGHNT and CDR2 YYREEE come from the germline V gene (reference sequence). The CDR3 DNA reads TGTGCCAGCAGCTACTCCACAGATACGCAGTATTTT. Protein sequence: CASSYSTDTQYF.

The chain combines TRBV7-2 with TRBJ1-1; no clear D gene. With 7 bases removed from V and 2 bases from J, the gap between germline ends came to 14 bases. CDR3 length: 14 amino acids. Germline lookup yields CDR1 SGHTA and CDR2 FQGNSA. In DNA, the CDR3 is TGTGCCAGCACCTTTACGGTCGTTAACACTGAAGCTTTCTTT. Translation gives CASTFTVVNTEAFF.

About this clone: Other DNA sequences in this specimen translate into the identical CDR3. The chain has TRBV19 and TRBJ1-1, with TRBD1 as a possible D gene (6 bases). V lost 6 bases, J lost 3 bases, and 14 bases lay in between. The length of the CDR3 is 14 residues. Looked up from germline, CDR1 is LNHDA and CDR2 is SQIVND (reference sequence). The CDR3 DNA follows: TGTGCCAGTAGGCCAGAGTGGGGGCACACTGAAGCTTTCTTT. Amino acid sequence: CASRPEWGHTEAFF.

The chain combines TRBV5-1 with TRBJ1-1, with 9 bases lining up with TRBD1. V was pared by 3 bases and J by 3 bases, with 9 bases of the junction left unmatched. The CDR3 spans 16 residues. The germline V gene encodes CDR1 SGHRS and CDR2 YFSETQ. The CDR3 bases are TGCGCCAGCAGCTCTTCGGGACAGGGAACGGACACTGAAGCTTTCTTT. Translating it yields CASSSSGQGTDTEAFF.

Here the CDR3 reads CASSTLGQGNSPLHF. CDR3 bases: TGTGCCAGCAGCACTCTAGGGCAGGGAAATTCACCCCTCCACTTT. This rearrangement joins TRBV7-6 to TRBJ1-6; maybe TRBD1 (5 bases). Germline CDR1 reads SGHVS; CDR2 reads FNYEAQ. The CDR3 is 15 residues long. Trimming shortened V by 5 bases and J by 7 bases, and 15 bases separated the two germline ends.

The chain carries TRBV7-7 and TRBJ2-1; TRBD2 aligns across 7 bases. J was trimmed by 7 bases and V by 0 bases; bases with no gene match: 0. The CDR3 extends over 13 amino acids. CDR1 is SSHAT and CDR2 is FNYEAQ in the germline V gene (reference sequence). In nucleotides, the CDR3 is TGTGCCAGCAGCTTAGCGGGGGGGAATGAGCAGTTCTTC. Encoded protein: CASSLAGGNEQFF.

Only one count was recorded for this clone. The J gene is TRBJ2-7, the V gene TRBV4-2; D not certain. This CDR3 comprises 14 residues. Trimming shortened V by 3 bases and J by 0 bases, and 9 bases separated the two germline ends. The germline V gene has CDR1 LGHNA and CDR2 YNFKEQ. The CDR3 region is CASSQSILSYEQYF. CDR3 nucleotides: TGTGCCAGCAGCCAGAGTATACTCTCCTACGAGCAGTACTTC.

In DNA, the CDR3 is TGTGCCAGCAGCCCGCTTGTCGGTGTGAACACTGAAGCTTTCTTT. It is translated as CASSPLVGVNTEAFF. The chain employs TRBV6-1 and TRBJ1-1; no firm D call. The CDR3 extends over 15 amino acids. V lost 6 bases to trimming and J lost 0 bases, with 14 bases between them. Germline V lookup: CDR1 MNHNS, CDR2 SASEGT.

This clone came up once. V usage is TRBV14 and J usage is TRBJ2-1; a weak D match, TRBD1 (5 bases). The CDR3 is made up of 16 amino acids. The V end was cut by 2 bases, the J end by 0 bases, with 11 bases between. Germline V lookup: CDR1 SGHDN, CDR2 FVKESK. The DNA of the CDR3 is TGTGCCAGCAGCCAATTATACAGGAGCTCCTACAATGAGCAGTTCTTC. It specifies CASSQLYRSSYNEQFF.

About this clone itself: Other DNA sequences from this sample encode an identical CDR3 as well. The gene calls are TRBV30 and TRBJ2-1; 11 bases agree with TRBD2. Germline CDR1 GTSNPN, CDR2 SVGIG (reference sequence). V trimming: 0 bases; J trimming: 7 bases; junction bases outside the gene matches: 5. The CDR3 sequence is 15 residues long. CDR3 DNA sequence: TGTGCCTGGAGTGTATTAGCGGGAGGGGGGAATGAGCAGTTCTTC. Its protein product is CAWSVLAGGGNEQFF.

The chain carries TRBV23-1 and TRBJ2-7; no reliable D call. TRBV23-1 is treated as an ORF (open reading frame) with a function not yet certain. V was shortened by 7 bases and J by 0 bases, with 16 bases between the two germline ends. The length of the CDR3 is 15 residues. This CDR3 reads CASTSVLGSSYEQYF. The CDR3 nucleotides are TGCGCCAGCACGTCGGTATTGGGCAGCTCCTACGAGCAGTACTTC.

The rearrangement joins TRBV11-2 to TRBJ2-1; TRBD2 aligns across 8 bases. V lost 5 bases, J lost 3 bases, and 3 bases stayed unmatched. This CDR3 region has 14 residues. From germline, CDR1 is SGHAT and CDR2 FQNNGV. The CDR3 nucleotides are TGTGCCAGCAGCGGCGGGGGGCACTACAATGAGCAGTTCTTC. This gives the protein CASSGGGHYNEQFF.

This clone was counted once. This chain connects TRBV14 to TRBJ1-3; possible D gene TRBD1, 6 bases. CDR3 length equals 16 residues. With 3 bases removed from V and 1 base from J, the gap between germline ends came to 13 bases. Germline assignment: CDR1 SGHDN and CDR2 FVKESK. Written as DNA, the CDR3 is TGTGCCAGCAGCCACAACCTAGGGGGTTCTGGAAACACCATATATTTT. Its protein product is CASSHNLGGSGNTIYF. The variable domain in full, with the rest retrieved from reference TRBV14 and TRBJ1-3, is EAGVTQFPSHSVIEKGQTVTLRCDPISGHDNLYWYRRVMGKEIKFLLHFVKESKQDESGMPNNRFLAERTGGTYSTLKVQPAELEDSGVYFCASSHNLGGSGNTIYFGEGSWLTVV.

V gene TRBV27 combines with J gene TRBJ1-1; TRBD1 agrees at 8 bases. This CDR3 contains 16 residues. Germline lookup yields CDR1 MNHEY and CDR2 SMNVEV (reference sequence). The J segment lost 4 bases and the V segment lost 4 bases, leaving 11 bases of the junction unmatched. Here the CDR3 DNA reads TGTGCCAGCAGTTGGGGCAGGGGGCAATTGAGCACTGAAGCTTTCTTT. Amino acids: CASSWGRGQLSTEAFF.

A single count supports this clone. The gene calls are TRBV5-5 and TRBJ2-5; 7 positions agree with TRBD1. Germline V gene lookup returns CDR1 SGHKS and CDR2 YYEKEE (reference sequence). The CDR3 runs to 14 residues. The V and J ends lost 2 bases and 1 base, in that order; junction bases with no gene match: 2. CDR3 in DNA: TGTGCCAGCAGCTTTTGGGACAGCCAAGAGACCCAGTACTTC. This codes for CASSFWDSQETQYF.

The rearrangement joins TRBV30 to TRBJ1-1; 7 positions agree with TRBD1. V gave up 4 bases and J gave up 10 bases; unmatched junction bases: 12. In germline, CDR1 is GTSNPN, CDR2 SVGIG (reference sequence). The CDR3 sequence is 13 residues long. The CDR3 coding sequence is TGTGCCTGGACCGAAGACAGGGCCGAGGGAGCTTTCTTT. Translated, it gives CAWTEDRAEGAFF.

The genes are TRBV11-2 and TRBJ2-1; 7 positions agree with TRBD2. Germline CDR1 is SGHAT and CDR2 is FQNNGV. The CDR3 spans 16 residues. V was clipped by 0 bases and J by 4 bases; unmatched bases: 6. The CDR3 DNA sequence: TGTGCCAGCAGCTTAGAAAGTGGACTAGGGTACAATGAGCAGTTCTTC. Translation: CASSLESGLGYNEQFF.